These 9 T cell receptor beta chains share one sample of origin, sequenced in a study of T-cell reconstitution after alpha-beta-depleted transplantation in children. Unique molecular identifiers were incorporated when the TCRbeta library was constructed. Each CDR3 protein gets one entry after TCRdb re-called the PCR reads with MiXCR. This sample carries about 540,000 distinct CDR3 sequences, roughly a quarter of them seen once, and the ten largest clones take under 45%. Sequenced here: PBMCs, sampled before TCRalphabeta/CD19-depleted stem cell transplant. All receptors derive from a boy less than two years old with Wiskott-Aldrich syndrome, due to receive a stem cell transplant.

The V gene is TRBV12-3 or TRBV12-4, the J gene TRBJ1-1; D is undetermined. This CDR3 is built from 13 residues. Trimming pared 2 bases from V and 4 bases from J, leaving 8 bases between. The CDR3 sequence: CASSLSGPTEAFF. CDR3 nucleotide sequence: TGTGCCAGCAGTTTATCAGGACCCACTGAAGCTTTCTTT.

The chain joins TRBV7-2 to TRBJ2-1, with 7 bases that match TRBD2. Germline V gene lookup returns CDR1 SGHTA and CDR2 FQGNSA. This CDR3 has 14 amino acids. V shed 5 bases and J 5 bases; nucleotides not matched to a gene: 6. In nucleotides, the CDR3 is TGTGCCAGCAGCAGCCGGGACTACCACAATGAGCAGTTCTTC. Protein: CASSSRDYHNEQFF.

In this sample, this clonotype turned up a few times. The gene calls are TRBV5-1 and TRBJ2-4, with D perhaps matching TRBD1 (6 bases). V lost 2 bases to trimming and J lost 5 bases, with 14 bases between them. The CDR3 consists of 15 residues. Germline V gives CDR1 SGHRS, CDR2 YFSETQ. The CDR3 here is CASSLQGAAQNIQYF. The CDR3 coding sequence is TGCGCCAGCAGCTTACAGGGAGCTGCGCAAAACATTCAGTACTTC.

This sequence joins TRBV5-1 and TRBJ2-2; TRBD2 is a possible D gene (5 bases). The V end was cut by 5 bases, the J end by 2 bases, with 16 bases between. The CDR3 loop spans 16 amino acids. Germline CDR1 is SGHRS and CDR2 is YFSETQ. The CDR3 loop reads CASSSGLGSNTGELFF. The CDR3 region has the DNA TGCGCCAGCAGTTCCGGACTCGGATCCAACACCGGGGAGCTGTTTTTT.

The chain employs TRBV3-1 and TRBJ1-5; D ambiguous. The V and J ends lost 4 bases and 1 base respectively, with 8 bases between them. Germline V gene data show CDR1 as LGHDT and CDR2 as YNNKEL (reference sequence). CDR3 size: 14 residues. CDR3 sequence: CASSPIASNQPQHF. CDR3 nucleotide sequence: TGTGCCAGCAGCCCGATCGCCAGCAATCAGCCCCAGCATTTT.

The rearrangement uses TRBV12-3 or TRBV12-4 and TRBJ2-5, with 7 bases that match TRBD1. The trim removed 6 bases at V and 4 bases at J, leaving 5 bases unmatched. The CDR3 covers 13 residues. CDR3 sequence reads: CASSAGGRETQYF. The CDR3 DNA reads TGTGCCAGCAGCGCAGGGGGTAGAGAGACCCAGTACTTC.

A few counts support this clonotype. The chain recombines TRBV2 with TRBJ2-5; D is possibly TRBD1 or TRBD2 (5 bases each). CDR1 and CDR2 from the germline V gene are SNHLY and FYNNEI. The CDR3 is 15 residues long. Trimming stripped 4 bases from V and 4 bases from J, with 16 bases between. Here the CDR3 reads CASSGPGRGAETQYF. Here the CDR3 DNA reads TGTGCCAGCAGTGGACCGGGACGTGGGGCAGAGACCCAGTACTTC. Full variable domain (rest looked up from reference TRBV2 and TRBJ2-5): EPEVTQTPSHQVTQMGQEVILRCVPISNHLYFYWYRQILGQKVEFLVSFYNNEISEKSEIFDDQFSVERPDGSNFTLKIRSTKLEDSAMYFCASSGPGRGAETQYFGPGTRLLVL.

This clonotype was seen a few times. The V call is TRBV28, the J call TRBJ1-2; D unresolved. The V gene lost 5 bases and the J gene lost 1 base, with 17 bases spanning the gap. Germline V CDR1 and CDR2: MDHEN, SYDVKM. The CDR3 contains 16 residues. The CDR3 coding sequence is TGTGCCAGCAGTCCCGCTGTTTCAGGTTTTAACTATGGCTACACCTTC. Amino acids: CASSPAVSGFNYGYTF.

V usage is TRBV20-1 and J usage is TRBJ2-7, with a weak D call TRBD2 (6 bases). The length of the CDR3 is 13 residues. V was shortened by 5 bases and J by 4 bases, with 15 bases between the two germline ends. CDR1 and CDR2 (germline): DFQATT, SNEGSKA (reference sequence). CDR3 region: CSASRDGRYEQYF. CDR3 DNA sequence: TGCAGTGCTTCCCGGGACGGGAGATACGAGCAGTACTTC.